The rows below give T cell receptor beta chains drawn from one sample of a study of cytomegalovirus exposure and HLA in healthy donors. Some clones are missing from TCRdb's copy, which holds only in-frame ones; the method was immunoSEQ multiplex PCR. The repertoire includes about 120,000 clones, more than 75% of them detected once, and about 11% sits in the top ten. Sample: PBMCs. The origin of the receptors is a man younger than 40 in good health and CMV-seropositive. The CDR3 runs from the conserved cysteine through the conserved F or W. A D gene is named only where the DNA matches it firmly. Clone sizes are given selectively: once, few, many, or a class where the clone is expanded.

j_gene,d_gene,abundance,v_gene,CDR3nt,CDR3aa
TRBJ2-7,.,.,TRBV4-2,TGTGCCAGCAGCCACTTAACGGGCTACGAGCAGTACTTC,CASSHLTGYEQYF
TRBJ2-7,.,.,TRBV18,TGTGCCAGCTCACCTGGGGCAGGGAAAAACTACGAGCAGTACTTC,CASSPGAGKNYEQYF
TRBJ2-1,TRBD2,.,TRBV11-2,TGTGCCAGCAGCCCGGGGACTAGCTGGGAGCAGTTCTTC,CASSPGTSWEQFF
TRBJ1-4,TRBD1,once,TRBV28,TGTGCCAGCAGTTTAGGGGGCCAGGGGGGAAAACTGTTTTTT,CASSLGGQGGKLFF
TRBJ2-5,.,.,TRBV14,TGTGCCAGCAGCCGGACAGAAGAAGAGACCCAGTACTTC,CASSRTEEETQYF
TRBJ2-1,TRBD2,few,TRBV9,TGTGCCAGCAGCCCGGGAGGCGGTCAATCCTACAATGAGCAGTTCTTC,CASSPGGGQSYNEQFF
TRBJ1-5,.,.,TRBV27,TGTGCCAGCAGTCCTATTGCGCCGTTTGGGCAGGGAGGTCAGCCCCAGCATTTT,CASSPIAPFGQGGQPQHF
TRBJ2-1,.,.,TRBV5-4,TGTGCCAGCAGCTTGGGGAGGGCCATAAATGAGCAGTTCTTC,CASSLGRAINEQFF
TRBJ2-2,.,.,TRBV14,TGTGCCAGCAGCCAAGCGGGGATAGTTGGCGGGGAGCTGTTTTTT,CASSQAGIVGGELFF
TRBJ2-5,TRBD1,.,TRBV11-3,TGTGCCAGCAGCTTACCCCGGACAGGCCGGGTGGAGACCCAGTACTTC,CASSLPRTGRVETQYF
TRBJ2-1,TRBD2,.,TRBV9,TGTGCCAGCAGCGTAGTAGGGACTAGCGGCAATGAGCAGTTCTTC,CASSVVGTSGNEQFF
TRBJ2-7,.,few,TRBV27,TGTGCCAGCAGTTTTAGGGAGTACGGCGCCTACGAGCAGTACTTC,CASSFREYGAYEQYF
TRBJ2-7,TRBD1,.,TRBV30,TGTGCCTGGACAGGGGGCGGCGAGCAGTACTTC,CAWTGGGEQYF
TRBJ1-2,.,.,TRBV7-6,TGTGCCAGCAGCTTAGAAGTGGGGGGGGTCTATGGCTACACCTTC,CASSLEVGGVYGYTF
TRBJ1-2,.,few,TRBV4-1,TGCGCCAGCAGCCGCTCGGGGAGGGATGACTATGGCTACACCTTC,CASSRSGRDDYGYTF
TRBJ2-5,TRBD1,.,TRBV18,TGTGCCAGCTCACCGCGGACAGGTCAAGAGACCCAGTACTTC,CASSPRTGQETQYF
TRBJ2-1,TRBD2,.,TRBV29-1,TGCAGCGGGGGGGAGGAAGCTAGCGGGCGGTTCTTC,CSGGEEASGRFF
TRBJ2-7,TRBD1,.,TRBV9,TGTGCCAGCAGCCCGGGGACAGGGAATCTAGCGTCCTACGAGCAGTACTTC,CASSPGTGNLASYEQYF
TRBJ2-1,TRBD2,.,TRBV27,TGTGCCAGCAGTTTAATTTTTAGCGGGAACGGTGAGCAGTTCTTC,CASSLIFSGNGEQFF
TRBJ2-7,.,.,TRBV11-2,TGTGCCAGCAGCTTATCGTCCCGCGAGCAGTACTTC,CASSLSSREQYF
TRBJ2-7,.,.,TRBV7-7,TGTGCCAGCAGCCCTACCTCAAGCTCCTACGAGCAGTACTTC,CASSPTSSSYEQYF
TRBJ2-7,.,.,TRBV7-2,TGTGCCAGCAGCATACTAGACTCCTACGAGCAGTACTTC,CASSILDSYEQYF
TRBJ2-1,TRBD2,few,TRBV27,TGTGCCAGCAGTTTGTCATCTAGCGGGACGTCCTACAATGAGCAGTTCTTC,CASSLSSSGTSYNEQFF
TRBJ2-3,TRBD2,few,TRBV6-5,TGTGCCAGCAGTTACTCAGCGGGAGCAGATACGCAGTATTTT,CASSYSAGADTQYF
TRBJ2-2,.,.,TRBV21-1,TGTGCCAGCAGCAGACACCGTACCGGGACAGAGGAGGTGCGGCTGTTTTTT,CASSRHRTGTEEVRLFF
TRBJ2-1,TRBD1,.,TRBV16,TGTGCCAGCAGCCAAGGGGACAGGGGATACTCCTACAATGAGCAGTTCTTC,CASSQGDRGYSYNEQFF
TRBJ2-7,TRBD2,.,TRBV27,TGTGCCAGCAGTTTACTGTTCCGGGGGGGAGGGACCTACGAGCAGTACTTC,CASSLLFRGGGTYEQYF
TRBJ2-5,.,once,TRBV7-2,TGTGCCAGCAGCTCCAAGTGGACAGAGTACCAAGAGACCCAGTACTTC,CASSSKWTEYQETQYF
TRBJ2-2,.,.,TRBV6-4,TGTGCCAGCAGTGACTTGCCCGGGGCGAACACCGGGGAGCTGTTTTTT,CASSDLPGANTGELFF
TRBJ1-2,.,.,TRBV9,TGTGCCAGCAGAAACACGAAAGTCAACTATGGCTACACCTTC,CASRNTKVNYGYTF
TRBJ2-5,.,once,TRBV5-4,TGTGCCAGCAGCTCACCGGGACTCTACCAGTACTTC,CASSSPGLYQYF
TRBJ1-1,.,.,TRBV28,TGTGCCAGCAGCAGGGTTCTGTCTGAAGCTTTCTTT,CASSRVLSEAFF
TRBJ1-1,.,.,TRBV6-1,TGTGCCAGCAGTGAAACGGCAGGCTCGAACACTGAAGCTTTCTTT,CASSETAGSNTEAFF
TRBJ2-7,.,.,TRBV7-2,TGTGCCAGCAGCTTGAGAAGAGGCAGCGAGCAGTACTTC,CASSLRRGSEQYF
TRBJ2-7,TRBD1,.,TRBV27,TGTGCCAGCAGTTTAATTCGGGACAGCTACGAGCAGTACTTC,CASSLIRDSYEQYF